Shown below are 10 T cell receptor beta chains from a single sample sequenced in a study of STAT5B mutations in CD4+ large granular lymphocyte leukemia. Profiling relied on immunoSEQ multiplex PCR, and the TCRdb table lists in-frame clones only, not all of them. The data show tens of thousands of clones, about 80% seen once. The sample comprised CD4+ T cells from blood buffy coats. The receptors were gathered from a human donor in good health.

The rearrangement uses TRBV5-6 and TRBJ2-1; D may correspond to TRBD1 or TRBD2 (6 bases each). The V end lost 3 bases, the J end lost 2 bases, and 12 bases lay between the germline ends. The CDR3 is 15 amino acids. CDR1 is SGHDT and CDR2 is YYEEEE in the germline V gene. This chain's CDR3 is CASSSVGGAYNEQFF. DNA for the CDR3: TGTGCCAGCAGCTCGGTCGGGGGCGCCTACAATGAGCAGTTCTTC.

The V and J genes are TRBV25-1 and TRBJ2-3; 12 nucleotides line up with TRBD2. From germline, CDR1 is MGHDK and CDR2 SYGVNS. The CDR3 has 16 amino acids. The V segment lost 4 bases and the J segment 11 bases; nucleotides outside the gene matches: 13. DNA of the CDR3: TGTGCCAGCAGTGCTCAACTAGCGGGAGGAATTCAGGGGCAGTATTTT. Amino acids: CASSAQLAGGIQGQYF.

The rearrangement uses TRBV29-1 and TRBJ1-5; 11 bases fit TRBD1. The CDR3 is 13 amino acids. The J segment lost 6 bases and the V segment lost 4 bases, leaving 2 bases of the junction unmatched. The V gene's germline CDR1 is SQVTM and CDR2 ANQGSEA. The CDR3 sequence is CSVAGTGGQPQHF. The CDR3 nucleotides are TGCAGCGTTGCCGGGACAGGGGGTCAGCCCCAGCATTTT.

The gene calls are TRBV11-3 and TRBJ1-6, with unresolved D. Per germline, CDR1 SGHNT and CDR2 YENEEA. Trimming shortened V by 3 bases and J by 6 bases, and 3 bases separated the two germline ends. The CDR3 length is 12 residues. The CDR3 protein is CASSLVNSPLHF. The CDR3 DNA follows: TGTGCCAGCAGCTTGGTTAATTCACCCCTCCACTTT.

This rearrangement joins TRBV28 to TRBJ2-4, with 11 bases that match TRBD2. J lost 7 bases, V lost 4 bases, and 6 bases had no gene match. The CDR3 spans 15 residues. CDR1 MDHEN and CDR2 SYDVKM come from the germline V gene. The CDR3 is CASSSRSGGANIQYF. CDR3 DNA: TGTGCCAGCAGTTCTCGTAGCGGGGGGGCGAACATTCAGTACTTC.

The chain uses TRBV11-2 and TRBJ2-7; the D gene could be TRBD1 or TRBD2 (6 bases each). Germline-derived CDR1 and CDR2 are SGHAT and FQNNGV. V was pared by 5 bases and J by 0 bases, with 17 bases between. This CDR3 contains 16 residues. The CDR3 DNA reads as TGTGCCAGCAGCCTACAAGGGGGGACCTACTCCTACGAGCAGTACTTC. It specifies CASSLQGGTYSYEQYF.

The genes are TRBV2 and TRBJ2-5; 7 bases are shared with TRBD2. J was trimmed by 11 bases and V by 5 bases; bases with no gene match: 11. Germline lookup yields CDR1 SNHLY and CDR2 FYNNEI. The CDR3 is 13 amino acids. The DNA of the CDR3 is TGTGCCAGCAGTCCGGGACTACCCTTAGAGCAGTACTTC. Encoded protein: CASSPGLPLEQYF.

CDR3 bases: TGTGCCAGCAGCTTACAACAATACGAGCAGTACTTC. It yields the protein CASSLQQYEQYF. This chain uses TRBV2 with TRBJ2-7; D is uncertain. V was shortened by 6 bases and J by 4 bases, with 10 bases between the two germline ends. Germline CDR1 SNHLY, CDR2 FYNNEI. The CDR3 is made up of 12 amino acids.

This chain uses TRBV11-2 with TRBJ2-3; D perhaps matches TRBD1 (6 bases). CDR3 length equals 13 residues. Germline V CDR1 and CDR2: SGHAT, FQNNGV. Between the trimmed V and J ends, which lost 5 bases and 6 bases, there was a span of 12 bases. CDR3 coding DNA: TGTGCCAGCAGCCTCAACAGGGCGGATACGCAGTATTTT. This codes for CASSLNRADTQYF.

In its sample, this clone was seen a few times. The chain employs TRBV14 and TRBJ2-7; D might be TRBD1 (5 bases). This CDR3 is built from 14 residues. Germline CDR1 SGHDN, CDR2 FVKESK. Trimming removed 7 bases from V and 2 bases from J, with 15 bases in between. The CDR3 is CASTPSRATYEQYF. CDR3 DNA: TGTGCCAGCACACCTTCCAGGGCCACCTACGAGCAGTACTTC.